The T cell receptor beta chain under discussion was sequenced for a study of cytomegalovirus exposure and HLA in healthy donors. Study outcomes and limitations: Available immune exposure information was restricted to CMV serostatus only.

Primers: 60 Vbeta forward and 13 Jbeta reverse. Sequenced by immunoSEQ multiplex PCR; TCRdb stores in-frame clones only, minus some. The sample lists about 130,000 clones, about four fifths seen once, with 4.5% to 5% in the top ten. About this clone itself: Its antigen is unknown.

Recording of this donor's CMV serostatus was not done. This TCR was recovered from a man aged 25 to 40 in good health. The sample was PBMCs.

DNA for the CDR3: TGTGCCAGCAGAGGGTTCAGGGCAGGGGGGGAGCAGTACTTC. Translating gives CASRGFRAGGEQYF. The chain employs TRBV28 and TRBJ2-7; D is possibly TRBD1 (7 bases). CDR3 length: 14 amino acids. Trimming removed 6 bases at V and 7 bases at J, with 19 bases between. Germline V gene data show CDR1 as MDHEN and CDR2 as SYDVKM.